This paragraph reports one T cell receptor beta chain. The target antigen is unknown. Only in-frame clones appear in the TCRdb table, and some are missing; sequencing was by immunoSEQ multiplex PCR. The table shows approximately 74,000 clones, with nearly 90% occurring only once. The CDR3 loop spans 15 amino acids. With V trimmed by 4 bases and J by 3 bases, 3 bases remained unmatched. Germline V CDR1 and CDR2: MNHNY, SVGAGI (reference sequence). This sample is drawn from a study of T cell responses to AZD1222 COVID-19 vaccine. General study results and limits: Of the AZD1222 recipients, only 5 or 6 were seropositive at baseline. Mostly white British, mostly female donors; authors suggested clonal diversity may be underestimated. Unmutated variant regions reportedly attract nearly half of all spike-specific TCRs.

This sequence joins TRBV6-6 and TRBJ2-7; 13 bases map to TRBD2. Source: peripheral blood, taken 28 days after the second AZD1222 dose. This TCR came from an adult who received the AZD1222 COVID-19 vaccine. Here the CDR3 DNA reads TGTGCCAGCAGTTCGGGACTAGCGGGAATCTACGAGCAGTACTTC. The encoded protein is CASSSGLAGIYEQYF.